The rows below give T cell receptor beta chains drawn from one sample of a study of T-cell memory formation after mild COVID-19. TCRdb redid the calling of the 5' RACE reads with MiXCR, one entry per CDR3 protein. The sample has over 45,000 distinct CDR3 sequences; around 9.7% are singletons. The sequenced material came from PBMCs or a T cell subset sorted from them (not recorded which). The source is an adult woman who had mild COVID-19 (a few samples of this study predate the infection). Cell type and time point are not known. Each CDR3 is given with its conserved first and last residue. Each record gives: CDR3 protein, CDR3 DNA, D gene, clone size, J gene, V gene. A D gene is named only where the DNA matches it firmly. Only some rows state a clone size, as once, few, many or a class for expanded clones.

CDR3aa: CASSFRDRAYEQYF
CDR3nt: TGTGCCAGCAGTTTCCGGGACAGGGCCTACGAGCAGTACTTC
d_gene: TRBD1
abundance: NA
j_gene: TRBJ2-7
v_gene: TRBV6-2/TRBV6-3

CDR3aa: CASSRDRGSYNSPLHF
CDR3nt: TGTGCCAGCAGCCGCGACAGGGGATCCTATAATTCACCCCTCCACTTT
d_gene: TRBD1
abundance: many
j_gene: TRBJ1-6
v_gene: TRBV5-5

CDR3aa: CASSVSLVGGSGEETQYF
CDR3nt: TGTGCCAGCAGCGTTAGTCTGGTCGGCGGGAGCGGGGAAGAGACCCAGTACTTC
d_gene: TRBD2
abundance: NA
j_gene: TRBJ2-5
v_gene: TRBV9

CDR3aa: CASSFDDRGEQYF
CDR3nt: TGTGCCAGCAGCTTCGACGACAGGGGCGAGCAGTACTTC
d_gene: TRBD1
abundance: many
j_gene: TRBJ2-7
v_gene: TRBV3-1

CDR3aa: CASSLGGSGDGTEAFF
CDR3nt: TGTGCCAGCAGCTTAGGTGGATCGGGGGACGGCACTGAAGCTTTCTTT
d_gene: NA
abundance: NA
j_gene: TRBJ1-1
v_gene: TRBV11-2

CDR3aa: CASSRRPTSSGRGNEQFF
CDR3nt: TGTGCCAGCAGCCGACGACCCACCTCAAGCGGGAGGGGCAATGAGCAGTTCTTC
d_gene: TRBD2
abundance: few
j_gene: TRBJ2-1
v_gene: TRBV3-1

CDR3aa: CASSLIGGEETQYF
CDR3nt: TGTGCCAGCAGCTTGATTGGGGGTGAAGAGACCCAGTACTTC
d_gene: NA
abundance: few
j_gene: TRBJ2-5
v_gene: TRBV5-4

CDR3aa: CASSLPGTWPTGELFF
CDR3nt: TGTGCCAGCAGCTTACCCGGGACATGGCCCACCGGGGAGCTGTTTTTT
d_gene: NA
abundance: NA
j_gene: TRBJ2-2
v_gene: TRBV12-3/TRBV12-4

CDR3aa: CASSLSRAFEQYF
CDR3nt: TGTGCCAGCAGTTTGTCACGGGCTTTCGAGCAGTACTTC
d_gene: NA
abundance: few
j_gene: TRBJ2-7
v_gene: TRBV28

CDR3aa: CASSLMGEGTEAFF
CDR3nt: TGTGCCAGCAGCTTAATGGGGGAGGGCACTGAAGCTTTCTTT
d_gene: NA
abundance: few
j_gene: TRBJ1-1
v_gene: TRBV7-6

CDR3aa: CASSLWQIENTEAFF
CDR3nt: TGCGCCAGCAGCTTGTGGCAGATTGAGAACACTGAAGCTTTCTTT
d_gene: NA
abundance: few
j_gene: TRBJ1-1
v_gene: TRBV5-1

CDR3aa: CASSPTEHTQYF
CDR3nt: TGTGCCAGCAGCCCGACAGAGCATACGCAGTATTTT
d_gene: NA
abundance: many
j_gene: TRBJ2-3
v_gene: TRBV7-2

CDR3aa: CAISPGVGGNTIYF
CDR3nt: TGTGCCATCAGCCCGGGAGTTGGGGGAAACACCATATATTTT
d_gene: NA
abundance: few
j_gene: TRBJ1-3
v_gene: TRBV10-3

CDR3aa: CSALSGTASEQYF
CDR3nt: TGCAGTGCTCTTTCCGGGACAGCGTCCGAGCAGTACTTC
d_gene: TRBD1
abundance: many
j_gene: TRBJ2-7
v_gene: TRBV20-1

CDR3aa: CASSLRGSGTTDTQYF
CDR3nt: TGTGCCAGCAGCCTCCGGGGTAGCGGGACCACAGATACGCAGTATTTT
d_gene: TRBD2
abundance: many
j_gene: TRBJ2-3
v_gene: TRBV2

CDR3aa: CASSPDLGGKQPQHF
CDR3nt: TGCGCCAGCAGCCCGGACCTAGGGGGAAAGCAGCCCCAGCATTTT
d_gene: NA
abundance: few
j_gene: TRBJ1-5
v_gene: TRBV5-1

CDR3aa: CASSLRVETQYF
CDR3nt: TGTGCCAGCAGTCTCAGGGTAGAGACCCAGTACTTC
d_gene: NA
abundance: few
j_gene: TRBJ2-5
v_gene: TRBV12-3/TRBV12-4

CDR3aa: CASSYYARRTNTDTQYF
CDR3nt: TGTGCCAGCAGTTATTATGCCAGGCGCACAAACACAGATACGCAGTATTTT
d_gene: NA
abundance: few
j_gene: TRBJ2-3
v_gene: TRBV6-5

CDR3aa: CASSPGGTQYF
CDR3nt: TGTGCCAGCTCACCGGGCGGGACCCAGTACTTC
d_gene: NA
abundance: many
j_gene: TRBJ2-5
v_gene: TRBV18

CDR3aa: CASSLRDRGYEQYF
CDR3nt: TGTGCCAGCAGTCTCCGGGACAGGGGTTACGAGCAGTACTTC
d_gene: TRBD1
abundance: many
j_gene: TRBJ2-7
v_gene: TRBV12-3/TRBV12-4

CDR3aa: CASSGTGGAWNTEAFF
CDR3nt: TGTGCCAGCAGTGGGACAGGGGGAGCCTGGAACACTGAAGCTTTCTTT
d_gene: TRBD1
abundance: many
j_gene: TRBJ1-1
v_gene: TRBV6-1

CDR3aa: CSARDFGHTDKNIQYF
CDR3nt: TGCAGTGCTAGAGATTTTGGACACACCGACAAAAACATTCAGTACTTC
d_gene: NA
abundance: few
j_gene: TRBJ2-4
v_gene: TRBV20-1

CDR3aa: CASSEWGVETQYF
CDR3nt: TGTGCCAGCAGCGAATGGGGGGTAGAGACCCAGTACTTC
d_gene: NA
abundance: NA
j_gene: TRBJ2-5
v_gene: TRBV5-4

CDR3aa: CATRRDSGNQPQHF
CDR3nt: TGTGCCACTCGCCGGGACAGCGGCAATCAGCCCCAGCATTTT
d_gene: TRBD1
abundance: few
j_gene: TRBJ1-5
v_gene: TRBV2

CDR3aa: CASSWGQGKGTDTQYF
CDR3nt: TGTGCCAGCAGCTGGGGACAGGGAAAGGGTACAGATACGCAGTATTTT
d_gene: TRBD1
abundance: many
j_gene: TRBJ2-3
v_gene: TRBV7-6

CDR3aa: CASSDPGDPTDTQYF
CDR3nt: TGTGCCAGCAGTGATCCGGGGGATCCCACAGATACGCAGTATTTT
d_gene: NA
abundance: many
j_gene: TRBJ2-3
v_gene: TRBV25-1

CDR3aa: CSARVRDTEAFF
CDR3nt: TGCAGTGCTAGGGTTCGCGACACTGAAGCTTTCTTT
d_gene: NA
abundance: many
j_gene: TRBJ1-1
v_gene: TRBV20-1

CDR3aa: CASSPLGGPGDIQYF
CDR3nt: TGTGCCAGCAGCCCCCTAGGGGGGCCTGGGGACATTCAGTACTTC
d_gene: NA
abundance: few
j_gene: TRBJ2-4
v_gene: TRBV7-3

CDR3aa: CASSLPTVSSYEQYF
CDR3nt: TGTGCCAGCAGCTTACCGACAGTGAGCTCCTACGAGCAGTACTTC
d_gene: NA
abundance: many
j_gene: TRBJ2-7
v_gene: TRBV5-6

CDR3aa: CSARGRIRVDEQYF
CDR3nt: TGCAGTGCTAGAGGTCGTATCAGGGTAGACGAGCAGTACTTC
d_gene: NA
abundance: many
j_gene: TRBJ2-7
v_gene: TRBV20-1

CDR3aa: CASSFPRVGGELFF
CDR3nt: TGTGCCAGCAGTTTCCCCAGGGTTGGCGGGGAGCTGTTTTTT
d_gene: NA
abundance: NA
j_gene: TRBJ2-2
v_gene: TRBV6-5

CDR3aa: CATSEGQGRQFF
CDR3nt: TGTGCCACCAGTGAGGGACAGGGTAGGCAGTTCTTC
d_gene: TRBD1
abundance: NA
j_gene: TRBJ2-1
v_gene: TRBV24-1

CDR3aa: CSARPSSGLYNEQFF
CDR3nt: TGCAGTGCTAGACCTTCTAGCGGGCTTTACAATGAGCAGTTCTTC
d_gene: TRBD2
abundance: NA
j_gene: TRBJ2-1
v_gene: TRBV20-1

CDR3aa: CASSEVGINTEQFF
CDR3nt: TGTGCCAGCAGTGAGGTCGGGATAAATACTGAGCAGTTCTTC
d_gene: NA
abundance: many
j_gene: TRBJ2-1
v_gene: TRBV2

CDR3aa: CSARDGAGSETQYF
CDR3nt: TGCAGTGCTAGAGATGGGGCGGGTTCGGAGACCCAGTACTTC
d_gene: NA
abundance: many
j_gene: TRBJ2-5
v_gene: TRBV20-1

CDR3aa: CSVRQLYNEQFF
CDR3nt: TGCAGCGTTCGACAGCTCTACAATGAGCAGTTCTTC
d_gene: NA
abundance: few
j_gene: TRBJ2-1
v_gene: TRBV29-1

CDR3aa: CASSITRDRGYNEQFF
CDR3nt: TGTGCCAGCAGCATTACCCGGGACAGGGGGTACAATGAGCAGTTCTTC
d_gene: TRBD1
abundance: NA
j_gene: TRBJ2-1
v_gene: TRBV7-2